A single sample gave rise to the 25 T cell receptor beta chains below, sequenced in a study of T cell responses to AZD1222 COVID-19 vaccine. This table comes from immunoSEQ multiplex PCR, and its TCRdb copy is limited to in-frame clones, with some not included. The table records about 34,000 clones, around 82% of them present only once. Sequenced here: peripheral blood, sampled 28 days after the second AZD1222 dose. These TCRs come from an adult who received the AZD1222 COVID-19 vaccine.

The chain recombines TRBV6-1 with TRBJ2-3; 10 positions match TRBD1. V lost 2 bases to trimming and J lost 3 bases; unmatched junction nucleotides: 2. The CDR3 extends over 15 amino acids. Germline V gene lookup returns CDR1 MNHNS and CDR2 SASEGT. CDR3 loop: CASSERDRGTDTQYF. In DNA form, the CDR3 reads TGTGCCAGCAGTGAAAGGGACAGGGGAACAGATACGCAGTATTTT.

The chain combines TRBV5-1 with TRBJ2-7; D remains unclear. The CDR3 totals 15 residues. Trimming stripped 0 bases from V and 5 bases from J, with 15 bases between. Germline assignment: CDR1 SGHRS and CDR2 YFSETQ. DNA for the CDR3: TGCGCCAGCAGCTTGGATCCTCGCAGGCCAGACGAGCAGTACTTC. Translating gives CASSLDPRRPDEQYF.

The chain recombines TRBV10-2 with TRBJ2-5; D uncertain. Trimming took off 4 bases at V and 2 bases at J, with 5 bases between the two ends. Germline lookup yields CDR1 WSHSY and CDR2 SAAADI. The CDR3 has 12 residues. The CDR3 protein is CASSGEQETQYF. Here the CDR3 DNA reads TGCGCCAGCAGTGGAGAACAAGAGACCCAGTACTTC.

The V call is TRBV10-1, the J call TRBJ2-7, with D possibly TRBD1 on 5 matching bases. Germline assignment: CDR1 WNHNN and CDR2 SYGVQD (reference sequence). The V and J ends lost 2 bases and 5 bases respectively, with 13 bases between them. CDR3 length: 14 amino acids. In DNA form, the CDR3 reads TGCGCCAGCAGTGAGAATACAGGTCCTAACGAGCAGTACTTC. Residues: CASSENTGPNEQYF.

The V gene is TRBV5-1, the J gene TRBJ2-3; no clear D gene. This CDR3 is built from 13 residues. Germline CDR1 is SGHRS and CDR2 is YFSETQ. Trimming left V 3 bases short and J 5 bases short, with 10 bases between. CDR3 region: CASSSRRLDTQYF. As DNA, the CDR3 is TGCGCCAGCAGCTCGCGAAGGCTAGATACGCAGTATTTT.

The chain is built from TRBV19 and TRBJ1-5; TRBD1 agrees at 8 bases. V shed 3 bases, J shed 2 bases, and the junction held 6 bases outside the gene matches. The CDR3 extends over 16 amino acids. CDR1 is LNHDA and CDR2 is SQIVND in the germline V gene (reference sequence). As DNA, the CDR3 is TGTGCCAGTAGTATCGCAGGGGGCAGTGGCAATCAGCCCCAGCATTTT. Translating gives CASSIAGGSGNQPQHF.

The chain is built from TRBV3-1 (or the pseudogene TRBV3-2) and TRBJ2-3; perhaps TRBD1 as D (6 bases). There are 14 residues in the CDR3. Trimming stripped 3 bases from V and 3 bases from J, with 10 bases between. Germline assignment: CDR1 LGHDT and CDR2 YNNKEL (reference sequence). The CDR3 DNA sequence: TGTGCCAGCAGCCAGCTAGGGGGTACAGATACGCAGTATTTT. Encoded protein: CASSQLGGTDTQYF.

The rearrangement uses TRBV12-3 or TRBV12-4 and TRBJ2-7; D is undetermined. This CDR3 region has 13 residues. Trimming pared 8 bases from V and 6 bases from J, leaving 17 bases between. For the CDR3, the DNA is TGTGCCAGCGGACCACGGTCCAGTCCCGAGCAGTACTTC. Residues: CASGPRSSPEQYF.

V and J are TRBV19 and TRBJ2-7, with D hard to call. This CDR3 region has 11 residues. Per the germline V gene, CDR1 is LNHDA and CDR2 is SQIVND (reference sequence). The germline V and J ends were trimmed by 4 bases and 3 bases, with 4 bases remaining between them. In nucleotides, the CDR3 is TGTGCCAGTAGTAGACACTACGAGCAGTACGTC. Protein sequence: CASSRHYEQYV.

The chain couples TRBV30 to TRBJ1-4, with a possible D match to TRBD1 (5 bases). Between the trimmed V and J ends, which lost 4 bases and 3 bases, there was a span of 9 bases. CDR1 is GTSNPN and CDR2 is SVGIG in the germline V gene (reference sequence). The CDR3 is made up of 13 amino acids. This chain's CDR3 is CAWTTGANEKLFF. The CDR3 DNA reads as TGTGCCTGGACCACAGGTGCTAATGAAAAACTGTTTTTT. Combining the CDR3 with reference TRBV30 and TRBJ1-4 gives the whole variable domain SQTIHQWPATLVQPVGSPLSLECTVEGTSNPNLYWYRQAAGRGLQLLFYSVGIGQISSEVPQNLSASRPQDRQFILSSKKLLLSDSGFYLCAWTTGANEKLFFGSGTQLSVL.

This clone was recorded a few times. This sequence joins TRBV19 and TRBJ1-6, with 8 bases aligning to TRBD1. The junction had 5 bases not matched to a gene; V was cut back by 3 bases and J by 4 bases. This CDR3 region has 16 residues. Germline assignment: CDR1 LNHDA and CDR2 SQIVND (reference sequence). The CDR3 reads CASSIRDRGYNSPLHF. The CDR3 DNA follows: TGTGCCAGTAGTATCCGTGACAGGGGATATAATTCACCCCTCCACTTT.

The genes are TRBV6-6 and TRBJ2-7; 9 bases are a match to TRBD1. This CDR3 spans 14 amino acids. From germline, CDR1 is MNHNY and CDR2 SVGAGI (reference sequence). V trimming: 8 bases; J trimming: 6 bases; junction bases outside the gene matches: 11. As DNA, the CDR3 is TGTGCCAGCTTACCGGGACAGGGTGCCTCCGAGCAGTACTTC. This sequence encodes CASLPGQGASEQYF.

The CDR3 region has the DNA TGTGCCAGCAGCCACCCCCTGGGACAGGGGACCACCGGGGAGCTGTTTTTT. This codes for CASSHPLGQGTTGELFF. This chain links TRBV7-9 with TRBJ2-2; 10 bases match TRBD1. The CDR3 has 17 amino acids. J was trimmed by 4 bases and V by 5 bases; bases with no gene match: 10. Germline V CDR1 and CDR2: SEHNR, FQNEAQ (reference sequence). Based on the CDR3 plus reference TRBV7-9 and TRBJ2-2, the full variable domain is DTGVSQNPRHKITKRGQNVTFRCDPISEHNRLYWYRQTLGQGPEFLTYFQNEAQLEKSRLLSDRFSAERPKGSFSTLEIQRTEQGDSAMYLCASSHPLGQGTTGELFFGEGSRLTVL.

This clone appeared a few times. The chain recombines TRBV7-9 with TRBJ1-6, with D uncertain. V lost 0 bases and J lost 8, with 5 bases in between. The germline V gene has CDR1 SEHNR and CDR2 FQNEAQ (reference sequence). The CDR3 runs to 13 residues. CDR3 residues: CASSLASDSPLHF. The CDR3 DNA reads TGTGCCAGCAGCTTAGCTAGTGATTCACCCCTCCACTTT.

This clone was detected once. V usage is TRBV2 and J usage is TRBJ2-7; D is tentatively TRBD1 or TRBD2 (6 bases each). The CDR3 spans 13 residues. Germline V gene data show CDR1 as SNHLY and CDR2 as FYNNEI. Between the trimmed V and J ends, which lost 8 bases and 2 bases, there was a span of 13 bases. The CDR3 DNA is TGTGCCAGCGGGGGCGGGGAGACCTACGAGCAGTACTTC. Translated, it gives CASGGGETYEQYF.

The chain uses TRBV30 and TRBJ2-1; D may be TRBD1 (6 bases). Per germline, CDR1 GTSNPN and CDR2 SVGIG (reference sequence). Trimming removed 3 bases at V and 2 bases at J, with 11 bases between. The CDR3 contains 14 residues. DNA of the CDR3: TGTGCCTGGAGAGAACGACAGGCCTACAATGAGCAGTTCTTC. This gives the protein CAWRERQAYNEQFF.

The rearrangement joins TRBV7-2 to TRBJ2-7; tentatively, D is TRBD1 (7 bases). This CDR3 has 15 amino acids. V was cut by 5 bases and J by 0 bases, with 14 bases left in between. Germline V gene lookup returns CDR1 SGHTA and CDR2 FQGNSA. CDR3 in DNA: TGTGCCAGCAGCACCCAGGGGGGAAGCTCCTACGAGCAGTACTTC. It is translated as CASSTQGGSSYEQYF. Filled out from reference TRBV7-2 and TRBJ2-7, the complete variable domain reads GAGVSQSPSNKVTEKGKDVELRCDPISGHTALYWYRQSLGQGLEFLIYFQGNSAPDKSGLPSDRFSAERTGGSVSTLTIQRTQQEDSAVYLCASSTQGGSSYEQYFGPGTRLTVT.

The rearrangement uses TRBV6-5 and TRBJ2-1, with D perhaps TRBD2 (6 bases). V gave up 3 bases and J gave up 1 base, with 13 bases separating them. CDR1 and CDR2 (germline): MNHEY, SVGAGI. This CDR3 contains 16 residues. CDR3 sequence: CASSYNGRGSYNEQFF. The CDR3 DNA reads TGTGCCAGCAGTTATAACGGGAGAGGGTCCTACAATGAGCAGTTCTTC.

This clone appeared once. The chain links TRBV6-2 or TRBV6-3 to TRBJ2-1; 8 bases match TRBD2. Unmatched junction bases numbered 4, after V lost 1 base and J lost 5 bases. This CDR3 contains 15 residues. CDR1 and CDR2 (germline): MNHEY, SVGEGT. The CDR3 nucleotides are TGTGCCAGCAGTTACTATAGCGGGGCGAACAATGAGCAGTTCTTC. Protein: CASSYYSGANNEQFF.

This rearrangement joins TRBV20-1 to TRBJ2-4; possible D gene TRBD2, 5 bases. Germline CDR1 DFQATT, CDR2 SNEGSKA (reference sequence). The germline V and J ends were trimmed by 0 bases and 9 bases, with 6 bases remaining between them. The CDR3 contains 11 residues. CDR3 DNA sequence: TGCAGTGCTAGAGATCGGGGCATTCAGTACTTC. Translation gives CSARDRGIQYF.

The chain links TRBV18 to TRBJ1-4; D not certain. This CDR3 is 17 amino acids long. Trimming took off 6 bases at V and 4 bases at J, with 21 bases between the two ends. Per the germline V gene, CDR1 is KGHSH and CDR2 is LQKENI. In DNA, the CDR3 is TGTGCCAGCTCCGCCATACCAGGTGCAAACCTTAATGAAAAACTGTTTTTT. It is translated as CASSAIPGANLNEKLFF. The full variable domain, completed using reference TRBV18 and TRBJ1-4, is NAGVMQNPRHLVRRRGQEARLRCSPMKGHSHVYWYRQLPEEGLKFMVYLQKENIIDESGMPKERFSAEFPKEGPSILRIQQVVRGDSAAYFCASSAIPGANLNEKLFFGSGTQLSVL.

This clone has just a few counts. This chain uses TRBV6-5 with TRBJ1-2; TRBD1 matches 7 bases. V lost 6 bases to trimming and J lost 8 bases; unmatched junction nucleotides: 9. CDR1 and CDR2 from the germline V gene are MNHEY and SVGAGI. The CDR3 contains 13 residues. The CDR3 DNA sequence: TGTGCCAGCAGCCGTAGTGAGGGGGCCGGCTACACCTTC. Amino acids: CASSRSEGAGYTF.

In this sample, this clone turned up a few times. The genes are TRBV7-8 and TRBJ1-6; possibly TRBD1 for D (6 bases). Deletions cut 4 bases from V and 14 bases from J, with 18 bases between. From germline, CDR1 is SGHVS and CDR2 FQNEAQ. CDR3 length: 14 amino acids. The CDR3 DNA reads as TGTGCCAGCAGCTCAGGACAGCCTCAGGAGGCCCTCCACTTT. It yields the protein CASSSGQPQEALHF.

The rearrangement joins TRBV7-3 to TRBJ2-3, with D possibly matching TRBD2 (6 bases). This CDR3 region has 18 residues. The germline gives CDR1 SGHTA, CDR2 FQGTGA. Trimming removed 5 bases from V and 0 bases from J, with 21 bases in between. CDR3 nucleotides: TGTGCCAGCAGCCTTACATCCTCCGGCGGAGGGAGCACAGATACGCAGTATTTT. It is translated as CASSLTSSGGGSTDTQYF. Supplemented by reference TRBV7-3 and TRBJ2-3, the full variable domain reads GAGVSQTPSNKVTEKGKYVELRCDPISGHTALYWYRQSLGQGPEFLIYFQGTGAADDSGLPNDRFFAVRPEGSVSTLKIQRTERGDSAVYLCASSLTSSGGGSTDTQYFGPGTRLTVL.

V gene TRBV18 combines with J gene TRBJ2-7; D ambiguous. Trimming left V 3 bases short and J 9 bases short, with 21 bases between. This CDR3 has 15 amino acids. The germline V gene has CDR1 KGHSH and CDR2 LQKENI. The CDR3 sequence is CASSPAAGDQLGQYV. CDR3 nucleotides: TGTGCCAGCTCACCCGCCGCAGGAGACCAATTAGGGCAGTACGTC.